This T cell receptor beta chain came from a study of blood T cell repertoires in COVID-19 (dated by TCRdb to the early 2020s). Turning to the overall study: Collaborator samples came from the United States, Italy and Spain and covered acute and convalescent phases of COVID-19. The prospective study material was composed of cDNA or gDNA derived from T cells, B-cell-depleted T cells, or PBMCs. A de-identified subject ID, COVID-19 status, age in years and sex were almost always included in the sample metadata. Samples came from the ongoing ImmuneRACE study (first 160 participants) plus 1,254 subjects from 6 global collaborators. A freely available public database, intended as a resource for researchers studying the immune response to SARS-CoV-2, is where the repertoires were released. Where available, HLA class I and class II types were taken from metadata supplied by the sample provider and were not determined by assay-based typing. Deeply sampled blood TCRbeta repertoires from subjects exposed to, actively infected with, or recovered from COVID-19 were included in the dataset.

Looking up the germline V gene yields CDR1 MDHEN and CDR2 SYDVKM. At the junction V is shortened by 5 bases and J by 8 bases, with 12 bases in between. The CDR3 goes from the cysteine to the phenylalanine over 12 residues. Only the CDR3 region is kept as DNA, spanning 36 bases read in frame from base 1. TCRbeta CDR3 regions were amplified from genomic DNA by means of the immunoSEQ Assay, a bias-controlled multiplex PCR. The original methods were these. Within the assay, amplification of reference gene primers was used to estimate how many nucleated cells each sample contained. To quantify the absolute abundance of each unique TCRbeta CDR3 rearrangement, sequence reads were collapsed and filtered. For each sample, productive Simpson clonality was calculated as the square root of Simpson's diversity index across productive rearrangements. Entries here come from immuneACCESS through TCRdb and include only in-frame sequences with V and J called. Some clones fail to appear in such tables; in the studies checked, an unresolved V gene covers under half of the shortfall, and the cause of the remainder is unknown. V, J and clone size reflect that table, while D and trimming were determined from the DNA. The sample table holds about 50,000 clones, of which roughly 89% were seen once. The ten largest clonotypes hold roughly a quarter of the sample.

With regard to this clone: Which antigen it targets is not known. It has no much larger one-base neighbor in the sample; base qualities were not kept.

The research as a whole found: How much clinical and demographic metadata was included differed by source and by participant, and the metadata was provided uncurated.

Collaborating institutions collected whole blood in K2EDTA tubes following their own protocols. For TCRbeta analysis, collaborator samples were shipped as frozen whole blood, as isolated PBMCs, or as DNA extracted from either sample type. The sample comprised peripheral blood. The rearrangement combines TRBV28 with TRBJ1-2, with TRBD1 perhaps the D gene, on 5 matching bases. The source of this sequence is a human donor in a cohort sampled during active COVID-19. CDR3 region: CASSTAGRGYTF. The sequence in DNA is TGTGCCAGCAGTACAGCAGGGCGAGGCTACACCTTC.